The 26 T cell receptor beta chains reported below all come from one sample, sequenced in a study of blood T cells in healthy people across ages. It was with a sample-barcoded 5' primer and a J-beta primer mix that a second PCR of roughly 7 to 12 cycles was run. TCRdb re-called the 5' RACE reads with MiXCR, one entry per CDR3 protein. Seen here are approximately 810,000 distinct CDR3 sequences, about 30% observed once, and the top ten hold roughly a sixth. The sequenced material came from blood. These receptors came from an elderly woman in good health.

In its sample, this clonotype was seen many times. The chain uses TRBV6-2 or TRBV6-3 and TRBJ2-1; TRBD2 agrees at 9 bases. The germline gives CDR1 MNHEY, CDR2 SVGEGT. The J segment lost 4 bases and the V segment lost 0 bases, leaving 7 bases of the junction unmatched. This CDR3 comprises 17 residues. The CDR3 DNA follows: TGTGCCAGCAGTTACTCCCCTCCTAGCGGGGTATACAATGAGCAGTTCTTC. Amino acid sequence: CASSYSPPSGVYNEQFF.

This clonotype showed up many times. The J gene is TRBJ2-4, the V gene TRBV7-2, with 7 bases that match TRBD2. CDR1 is SGHTA and CDR2 is FQGNSA in the germline V gene. Losses at the gene ends were 5 bases for V and 1 base for J; bases not matched to a gene: 11. The CDR3 is made up of 17 amino acids. CDR3: CASSPLTGRGAKNIQYF. CDR3 DNA: TGTGCCAGCAGCCCCCTTACCGGGCGGGGGGCCAAAAACATTCAGTACTTC.

The rearrangement uses TRBV12-3 or TRBV12-4 and TRBJ1-1; TRBD1 is a possible D gene (5 bases). The length of the CDR3 is 15 residues. V was shortened by 5 bases and J by 5 bases, with 18 bases between the two germline ends. The CDR3 DNA reads as TGTGCCAGCAGTAAGCCAGGTGGGGCTCGGACTGAAGCTTTCTTT. Amino acids: CASSKPGGARTEAFF.

This clonotype occurred a few times. The V and J genes are TRBV5-1 and TRBJ2-3; D unclear. The CDR3 length is 15 residues. With 4 bases removed from V and 5 bases from J, the gap between germline ends came to 17 bases. The germline V gene has CDR1 SGHRS and CDR2 YFSETQ. This CDR3 reads CASSRTTTRKDTQYF. The CDR3 nucleotides read TGCGCCAGCAGCCGCACGACAACCAGGAAAGATACGCAGTATTTT.

In its sample, this clonotype was seen many times. The chain couples TRBV6-5 to TRBJ2-5; D tentatively reads TRBD1 or TRBD2 (6 bases each). The CDR3 runs to 14 residues. V was shortened by 4 bases and J by 5 bases, with 14 bases between the two germline ends. CDR1 is MNHEY and CDR2 is SVGAGI in the germline V gene. The CDR3 DNA sequence: TGTGCCAGCAGTTCCCCGGGGGCGCGGGAGACCCAGTACTTC. Translated: CASSSPGARETQYF.

Remarks on this clonotype: Germline is not matched at one junction end, which may reflect a read error. The chain recombines TRBV3-1 with TRBJ1-2; 7 bases match TRBD1. There are 13 residues in the CDR3. Germline V gene sequence: CDR1 LGHDT, CDR2 YNNKEL (reference sequence). The CDR3 is CAGRGTQNYGYTF. As DNA, the CDR3 is TGTGCCGGCAGGGGGACACAAAACTATGGCTACACCTTC.

In its sample, this clonotype was seen a few times. The chain employs TRBV7-2 and TRBJ1-1; 7 bases match TRBD1. Trimming removed 4 bases from V and 1 base from J; junction bases left unmatched: 3. The CDR3 contains 14 residues. Germline V CDR1 and CDR2: SGHTA, FQGNSA. This CDR3 is CASSCRGGNTEAFF. The CDR3 bases are TGTGCCAGCAGCTGCAGGGGGGGGAACACTGAAGCTTTCTTT.

This clonotype was recorded at least ten times. V and J are TRBV2 and TRBJ2-5, with D perhaps TRBD1 (5 bases). From germline, CDR1 is SNHLY and CDR2 FYNNEI. The CDR3 covers 14 residues. V was shortened by 2 bases and J by 4 bases, with 11 bases between the two germline ends. The CDR3 reads CASSETRAGETQYF. As DNA, the CDR3 is TGTGCCAGCAGTGAAACCAGGGCTGGAGAGACCCAGTACTTC.

This rearrangement joins TRBV7-2 to TRBJ2-7; D unclear. This CDR3 comprises 15 residues. Trimming removed 5 bases from V and 2 bases from J, with 16 bases in between. Germline CDR1 SGHTA, CDR2 FQGNSA. The CDR3 DNA sequence: TGTGCCAGCAGCCTGGCCGAAGACAAGACCTACGAGCAGTACTTC. Translated, it gives CASSLAEDKTYEQYF.

The gene calls are TRBV7-2 and TRBJ2-2; 9 bases align to TRBD1. The V gene's germline CDR1 is SGHTA and CDR2 FQGNSA. Losses at the gene ends were 3 bases for V and 6 bases for J; bases not matched to a gene: 5. The CDR3 has 15 residues. CDR3 region: CASSLTGGQPGELFF. As DNA, the CDR3 is TGTGCCAGCAGCTTGACAGGGGGGCAGCCCGGGGAGCTGTTTTTT.

This clonotype came up a few times. The V gene is TRBV3-1, the J gene TRBJ1-5, with D hard to call. CDR1 LGHDT and CDR2 YNNKEL come from the germline V gene (reference sequence). Trimming took 2 bases from V and 4 from J, leaving 6 bases between them. The CDR3 runs to 13 residues. DNA of the CDR3: TGTGCCAGCAGCCAACGCAGGAATCAGCCCCAGCATTTT. Translation: CASSQRRNQPQHF. Based on the CDR3 plus reference TRBV3-1 and TRBJ1-5, the full variable domain is DTAVSQTPKYLVTQMGNDKSIKCEQNLGHDTMYWYKQDSKKFLKIMFSYNNKELIINETVPNRFSPKSPDKAHLNLHINSLELGDSAVYFCASSQRRNQPQHFGDGTRLSIL.

This clonotype occurred many times. V usage is TRBV7-2 and J usage is TRBJ2-5; 9 bases are shared with TRBD2. Germline CDR1 and CDR2: SGHTA and FQGNSA. The V gene end was trimmed by 5 bases and the J gene end by 5 bases; junction bases not matched to a gene: 15. CDR3 length: 17 residues. CDR3 sequence (DNA): TGTGCCAGCAGCCCGCGCCTTGAGCGGGGGGCGTTGGAGACCCAGTACTTC. Protein: CASSPRLERGALETQYF.

This clonotype was found a few times. The chain carries TRBV11-2 and TRBJ2-2, with 10 bases matching TRBD1. V shed 6 bases and J 6 bases; nucleotides not matched to a gene: 10. The CDR3 is 16 amino acids. CDR1 SGHAT and CDR2 FQNNGV come from the germline V gene. This CDR3 reads CASSPSGTGASGELFF. The CDR3, as DNA: TGTGCCAGCAGTCCCTCCGGGACAGGGGCGTCCGGGGAGCTGTTTTTT.

This clonotype showed up many times. The chain couples TRBV4-2 to TRBJ1-5; a weak D match, TRBD1 (6 bases). Germline-derived CDR1 and CDR2 are LGHNA and YNFKEQ. The ends were cut back, 4 bases at V and 7 bases at J, with 17 bases in the middle. This CDR3 spans 15 amino acids. The CDR3 loop is CASSLGDRGGQPQHF. DNA for the CDR3: TGTGCCAGCAGCCTGGGGGACCGAGGGGGGCAGCCCCAGCATTTT.

Of note for this clonotype: A read error may produce the germline difference seen at one junction end. The CDR3 DNA is TGTGCCAGCAGCCTCGACCTAGCGGGGGTCTCCTACGATGAGCGGTTCTTC. Its translation: CASSLDLAGVSYDERFF. The chain recombines TRBV11-2 with TRBJ2-1, with 10 nucleotides matching TRBD2. Germline-derived CDR1 and CDR2 are SGHAT and FQNNGV. The CDR3 contains 17 residues.

The chain carries TRBV6-6 and TRBJ2-1; possibly TRBD1 for D (5 bases). Matching the DNA end better, TRBJ2-7 makes the J call doubtful. Germline V lookup: CDR1 MNHNY, CDR2 SVGAGI (reference sequence). The CDR3 has 14 residues. As DNA, the CDR3 is TGTGCCAGCAGCCGCGACAGCTCCTACAATGGGCAGTACTTC. It translates to CASSRDSSYNGQYF.

This clonotype came up a few times. The chain employs TRBV20-1 and TRBJ2-2; tentative D call: TRBD1 (6 bases). The CDR3 covers 13 residues. CDR1 is DFQATT and CDR2 is SNEGSKA in the germline V gene (reference sequence). Trimming removed 6 bases from V and 0 bases from J, with 8 bases in between. The CDR3 is CSAGTTNTGELFF. The DNA for the CDR3 is TGCAGTGCCGGGACAACGAACACCGGGGAGCTGTTTTTT.

The CDR3 is CASRKQGPGELFF. CDR3 sequence (DNA): TGTGCCAGCAGGAAACAGGGGCCCGGGGAGCTGTTTTTT. The V call is TRBV7-2, the J call TRBJ2-2; 7 bases align to TRBD1. V lost 6 bases to trimming and J lost 6 bases; unmatched junction nucleotides: 4. Germline-derived CDR1 and CDR2 are SGHTA and FQGNSA. The CDR3 runs 13 residues.

A few counts support this clonotype. V gene TRBV20-1 combines with J gene TRBJ1-5; D call uncertain. Germline CDR1 is DFQATT and CDR2 is SNEGSKA (reference sequence). Trimming removed 5 bases from V and 3 bases from J, with 20 bases in between. The CDR3 loop spans 16 amino acids. CDR3 DNA: TGCAGTGCTCCCGACCGGAGGGTCGGGAACAATCAGCCCCAGCATTTT. It specifies CSAPDRRVGNNQPQHF.

V gene TRBV28 combines with J gene TRBJ1-4, with 7 positions matching TRBD1. V was pared by 5 bases and J by 5 bases, with 8 bases of the junction left unmatched. The V gene's germline CDR1 is MDHEN and CDR2 SYDVKM. The CDR3 runs to 15 residues. In DNA form, the CDR3 reads TGTGCCAGCAGTAATGTGGGACAGTTGAATGAAAAACTGTTTTTT. It specifies CASSNVGQLNEKLFF. The variable domain in full, with the rest retrieved from reference TRBV28 and TRBJ1-4, is DVKVTQSSRYLVKRTGEKVFLECVQDMDHENMFWYRQDPGLGLRLIYFSYDVKMKEKGDIPEGYSVSREKKERFSLILESASTNQTSMYLCASSNVGQLNEKLFFGSGTQLSVL.

This clonotype was counted ten times or more. The chain uses TRBV6-6 and TRBJ1-4; the D gene is possibly TRBD1 (5 bases). V was clipped by 6 bases and J by 7 bases, with 18 bases between them. CDR1 MNHNY and CDR2 SVGAGI come from the germline V gene (reference sequence). This CDR3 is built from 15 residues. The CDR3 region has the DNA TGTGCCAGCAGCCCCGGGACCGCTTCACGTGAAAAACTGTTTTTT. This sequence encodes CASSPGTASREKLFF.

This chain joins TRBV28 and TRBJ1-2, with 7 bases lining up with TRBD1. The CDR3 runs 18 residues. Germline values: CDR1 MDHEN, CDR2 SYDVKM. V lost 5 bases to trimming and J lost 3 bases; unmatched junction nucleotides: 18. In DNA form, the CDR3 reads TGTGCCAGCAGTCTAGGGGAACAGGGGCTTGGGGTCGACTATGGCTACACCTTC. Its protein is CASSLGEQGLGVDYGYTF.

The V and J genes are TRBV24-1 and TRBJ2-3; a weak D match, TRBD1 (6 bases). Trimming shortened V by 0 bases and J by 2 bases, and 8 bases separated the two germline ends. CDR3 length equals 15 residues. In germline, CDR1 is KGHDR, CDR2 SFDVKD. The CDR3 protein is CATSDLNRDTDTQYF. DNA for the CDR3: TGTGCCACCAGTGATTTGAACAGGGACACAGATACGCAGTATTTT.

At least ten counts were recorded for this clonotype. The chain employs TRBV7-9 and TRBJ1-4; perhaps TRBD1 as D (6 bases). V was clipped by 2 bases and J by 0 bases, with 10 bases between them. The germline V gene encodes CDR1 SEHNR and CDR2 FQNEAQ (reference sequence). The length of the CDR3 is 16 residues. The CDR3 DNA sequence: TGTGCCAGCAGCTTAATGGGACAAACAACTAATGAAAAACTGTTTTTT. Protein sequence: CASSLMGQTTNEKLFF.

A word on this clonotype: Just one base apart from a much larger clone, this may be a read error. V is TRBV3-1 and J is TRBJ2-5; D possibly corresponds to TRBD2 (5 bases). From germline, CDR1 is LGHDT and CDR2 YNNKEL (reference sequence). Trimming pared 2 bases from V and 11 bases from J, leaving 15 bases between. The CDR3 length is 13 residues. The chain's CDR3 is CASSQRGNNEQYF. CDR3 DNA: TGTGCCAGCAGCCAAAGAGGGAACAATGAGCAGTACTTC.

Many counts were recorded for this clonotype. The chain couples TRBV15 to TRBJ2-5; 9 bases fit TRBD1. This CDR3 comprises 13 residues. Trimming removed 3 bases from V and 5 bases from J; junction bases left unmatched: 1. The germline gives CDR1 LNHNV, CDR2 YYDKDF (reference sequence). The CDR3 loop reads CATSRDRGETQYF. CDR3 coding DNA: TGTGCCACCAGCAGGGACAGGGGCGAGACCCAGTACTTC.